The 26 T cell receptor beta chains presented below share a single source sample, sequenced in a study of T cells in Graves' hyperthyroidism and ophthalmopathy. Amplification of TCR beta CDR3 regions was performed using RNA transcripts as template. During a first-round RT-PCR of the TCR CDR3, the HTBI primer set was used. Each CDR3 protein gets one entry after TCRdb re-called the multiplex PCR reads with MiXCR. The data show 750,000 to 900,000 distinct CDR3 sequences, roughly 40% seen once. Sequencing was done on a sample of blood. These receptors came from a man aged 18 to 35 with Graves' hyperthyroidism.

The CDR3 nucleotides read TGCGCCAGCAGTGAGAGGGGGGACTGGGAGTATTTT. It yields the protein CASSERGDWEYF. The chain recombines TRBV10-2 with TRBJ2-3; either TRBD1 or TRBD2 may fit D (6 bases each). CDR3 length equals 12 residues. V was trimmed by 2 bases and J by 13 bases, leaving 13 bases between them. Germline-derived CDR1 and CDR2 are WSHSY and SAAADI.

This chain joins TRBV7-2 and TRBJ1-5; no reliable D call. Germline CDR1 is SGHTA and CDR2 is FQGNSA. The germline V and J ends were trimmed by 1 base and 14 bases, with 18 bases remaining between them. This CDR3 spans 14 amino acids. The chain's CDR3 is CASSLERGRHYEHF. In nucleotides, the CDR3 is TGTGCCAGCAGCTTAGAGCGCGGACGGCACTACGAGCATTTT.

This clonotype was picked up a small number of times. The junction and the germline gene differ at one end; a read error may be behind it. The chain links TRBV10-3 to TRBJ1-5; D possibly corresponds to TRBD1 (6 bases). This CDR3 is built from 16 residues. In germline, CDR1 is ENHRY, CDR2 SYGVKD. The CDR3 protein is CASSFRLQGSNQPQHF. CDR3 sequence (DNA): TGTGCCAGCAGTTTTAGGCTACAGGGAAGCAATCAGCCCCAGCATTTT.

In this sample, this clonotype turned up many times. DNA for the CDR3: TGCAGCTCGACGGACGGCTACACTGAAGCTTTCTTT. This codes for CSSTDGYTEAFF. The gene calls are TRBV29-1 and TRBJ1-1; D uncertain. The ends were cut back, 8 bases at V and 3 bases at J, with 13 bases in the middle. The CDR3 contains 12 residues. Germline-derived CDR1 and CDR2 are SQVTM and ANQGSEA.

This clonotype was found many times. V gene TRBV14 combines with J gene TRBJ1-2; possibly TRBD1 for D (6 bases). The germline V gene encodes CDR1 SGHDN and CDR2 FVKESK. V lost 1 base to trimming and J lost 3 bases, with 9 bases between them. The CDR3 loop spans 14 amino acids. CDR3 region: CASSQATGDYGYTF. The DNA of the CDR3 is TGTGCCAGCAGCCAAGCGACAGGAGACTATGGCTACACCTTC.

This clonotype was seen once. The rearrangement joins TRBV7-9 to TRBJ2-7; 9 bases are shared with TRBD1. J gave up 4 bases and V 3 bases, and 10 bases lay outside the gene matches. Germline CDR1 is SEHNR and CDR2 is FQNEAQ (reference sequence). The CDR3 totals 16 residues. CDR3 sequence reads: CASSFIPDRGEYEQYF. For the CDR3, the DNA is TGTGCCAGCAGCTTCATACCGGACAGGGGAGAATACGAGCAGTACTTC.

In this sample, this clonotype turned up many times. The CDR3 region has the DNA TGTGCCAGTAGCCACGGTCACAGGGGGCGCGTCGGCTACACCTTC. Residues: CASSHGHRGRVGYTF. J is TRBJ1-2 and V is TRBV19, with 9 positions matching TRBD1. The CDR3 contains 15 residues. The J segment lost 8 bases and the V segment lost 6 bases, leaving 13 bases of the junction unmatched. Germline V CDR1 and CDR2: LNHDA, SQIVND (reference sequence).

This clonotype was seen a few times. The chain couples TRBV6-5 to TRBJ1-3; D unresolved. The CDR3 has 15 residues. CDR1 is MNHEY and CDR2 is SVGAGI in the germline V gene. The V and J ends lost 6 bases and 0 bases respectively, with 12 bases between them. CDR3 protein: CASSLGPTSGNTIYF. The CDR3 bases are TGTGCCAGCAGCCTTGGACCGACCTCTGGAAACACCATATATTTT.

The chain couples TRBV7-9 to TRBJ1-6, with TRBD1 matching 10 bases. The length of the CDR3 is 16 residues. CDR1 is SEHNR, CDR2 FQNEAQ, per germline (reference sequence). With V trimmed by 1 base and J by 9 bases, 6 bases remained unmatched. CDR3 amino acids: CASSLGTGGARSPLHF. The CDR3, as DNA: TGTGCCAGCAGCTTAGGGACAGGGGGAGCCCGTTCACCCCTCCACTTT.

V and J are TRBV29-1 and TRBJ2-7, with a weak D call TRBD2 (6 bases). V lost 8 bases, J lost 2 bases, and 13 bases lay in between. Germline CDR1 is SQVTM and CDR2 is ANQGSEA. The CDR3 is 12 residues long. DNA for the CDR3: TGCAGCTTTCCGGGACTTGCCTACGAGCAGTACTTC. Protein: CSFPGLAYEQYF.

The chain employs TRBV13 and TRBJ1-2, with D unclear. The CDR3 has 13 amino acids. V was clipped by 4 bases and J by 4 bases, with 10 bases between them. CDR1 is PRHDT and CDR2 is FYEKMQ in the germline V gene (reference sequence). The CDR3 loop is CASSSQLSYGYTF. The CDR3 DNA follows: TGTGCCAGCAGCTCCCAATTGAGCTATGGCTACACCTTC.

The V gene is TRBV6-5, the J gene TRBJ1-4, with a possible D match to TRBD1 (5 bases). This CDR3 contains 13 residues. V was clipped by 2 bases and J by 5 bases, with 6 bases between them. Germline assignment: CDR1 MNHEY and CDR2 SVGAGI. In DNA form, the CDR3 reads TGTGCCAGCAGTTACCACAGGAATGAAAAACTGTTTTTT. This sequence encodes CASSYHRNEKLFF.

This clonotype was seen at least ten times. The rearrangement links TRBV29-1 to TRBJ2-1; D is perhaps TRBD2 (6 bases). V was cut by 5 bases and J by 0 bases, with 8 bases left in between. The length of the CDR3 is 13 residues. The germline V gene encodes CDR1 SQVTM and CDR2 ANQGSEA. The CDR3 coding sequence is TGCAGCGTTACCGGGAGCTCCTACAATGAGCAGTTCTTC. Its protein product is CSVTGSSYNEQFF.

The sample holds many counts of this clonotype. CDR3 DNA: TGTGCCAGCAGCCAAGACAGGGGAGGAAACACCATATATTTT. Translating gives CASSQDRGGNTIYF. The chain combines TRBV7-6 with TRBJ1-3; 8 bases map to TRBD1. Germline V lookup: CDR1 SGHVS, CDR2 FNYEAQ. This CDR3 comprises 14 residues. Trimming removed 5 bases from V and 4 bases from J; junction bases left unmatched: 4.

This clonotype appeared a few times. The V and J genes are TRBV4-1 and TRBJ1-5; TRBD1 might be the D (6 bases). The CDR3 sequence is 16 residues long. Germline CDR1 is MGHRA and CDR2 is YSYEKL. V shed 1 base and J shed 0 bases, with 10 bases lying between them. The DNA of the CDR3 is TGCGCCAGCAGCCAAGGGGGGGGCTTTAGCAATCAGCCCCAGCATTTT. It is translated as CASSQGGGFSNQPQHF.

Ten or more counts support this clonotype. V is TRBV29-1 and J is TRBJ1-5; D may be TRBD1 (5 bases). Germline-derived CDR1 and CDR2 are SQVTM and ANQGSEA. Deletions cut 5 bases from V and 5 bases from J, with 13 bases between. The CDR3 has 13 residues. The DNA for the CDR3 is TGCAGCGTTCAGTCAGGGTTCGATCAGCCCCAGCATTTT. The encoded protein is CSVQSGFDQPQHF.

V and J are TRBV7-8 and TRBJ1-6, with a weak D call TRBD1 (6 bases). V was shortened by 3 bases and J by 7 bases, with 16 bases between the two germline ends. The length of the CDR3 is 16 residues. CDR1 and CDR2 (germline): SGHVS, FQNEAQ. CDR3 region: CASSLDAGARNSPLHF. CDR3 nucleotides: TGTGCCAGCAGCTTGGATGCGGGGGCGAGGAATTCACCCCTCCACTTT.

The chain has TRBV7-9 and TRBJ1-1, with D perhaps matching TRBD1 (6 bases). The V end was cut by 2 bases, the J end by 4 bases, with 14 bases between. CDR1 and CDR2 from the germline V gene are SEHNR and FQNEAQ (reference sequence). This CDR3 is built from 15 residues. For the CDR3, the DNA is TGTGCCAGCAGCTTATTAGGGGGAATGGGCACTGAAGCTTTCTTT. This gives the protein CASSLLGGMGTEAFF.

The chain has TRBV19 and TRBJ2-2; D perhaps matches TRBD1 (6 bases). Germline lookup yields CDR1 LNHDA and CDR2 SQIVND (reference sequence). CDR3 length: 14 amino acids. V lost 5 bases and J 5 bases, leaving 12 bases between the germline ends. The CDR3, as DNA: TGTGCCAGTAGTCCTACAACAGGGACCGGGGAGCTGTTTTTT. Protein: CASSPTTGTGELFF.

The chain has TRBV9 and TRBJ2-7; tentatively, D is TRBD2 (5 bases). The V and J ends lost 4 bases and 9 bases respectively, with 17 bases between them. CDR3 length: 13 amino acids. The V gene's germline CDR1 is SGDLS and CDR2 YYNGEE. CDR3 DNA sequence: TGTGCCAGCAGCCCCCGGGATTGGAGGCCGCAGTACTTC. This encodes CASSPRDWRPQYF.

The chain uses TRBV15 and TRBJ1-5; possible D gene TRBD1, 6 bases. V shed 3 bases and J shed 9 bases, with 18 bases lying between them. The CDR3 contains 15 residues. Looked up from germline, CDR1 is LNHNV and CDR2 is YYDKDF (reference sequence). The chain's CDR3 is CATSSPSRGDRPQHF. CDR3 nucleotides: TGTGCCACCAGCAGTCCCTCGAGGGGGGATCGGCCCCAGCATTTT.

This clonotype was counted ten times or more. V usage is TRBV15 and J usage is TRBJ2-7, with 8 bases aligning to TRBD1. The CDR3 has 13 amino acids. Germline V lookup: CDR1 LNHNV, CDR2 YYDKDF (reference sequence). V dropped 8 bases and J dropped 4; count of bases not matched to a gene: 7. The CDR3 DNA follows: TGTGCCACCGGGAAGGACAGGGTATACGAGCAGTACTTC. It codes for CATGKDRVYEQYF.

The chain combines TRBV10-3 with TRBJ1-2; D ambiguous. V lost 4 bases and J lost 12, with 15 bases in between. The CDR3 extends over 12 amino acids. The germline V gene has CDR1 ENHRY and CDR2 SYGVKD. The CDR3 loop is CAISGQAAGNTF. The CDR3 coding sequence is TGTGCCATCAGTGGCCAGGCGGCTGGAAACACCTTC.

V is TRBV2 and J is TRBJ2-1, with 7 bases identical to TRBD1. Germline values: CDR1 SNHLY, CDR2 FYNNEI. The CDR3 sequence is 15 residues long. Trimming cost V 4 bases and J 6 bases; bases outside gene matches: 9. CDR3 bases: TGTGCCAGCAGTGTAAGGCAGGGGGTAGGCAATGAGCAGTTCTTC. Translation: CASSVRQGVGNEQFF.

This clonotype came up a few times. This CDR3 is CSASLRGPDMKCTGELFF. CDR3 nucleotide sequence: TGCAGTGCTAGCCTTAGGGGGCCTGACATGAAATGCACCGGGGAGCTGTTTTTT. The genes are TRBV20-1 and TRBJ2-2, with TRBD1 matching over 7 bases. V dropped 3 bases and J dropped 4; count of bases not matched to a gene: 17. CDR1 and CDR2 from the germline V gene are DFQATT and SNEGSKA (reference sequence). This CDR3 contains 18 residues.

J is TRBJ2-5 and V is TRBV29-1; no clear D. Trimming removed 8 bases from V and 3 bases from J, with 13 bases in between. The CDR3 totals 12 residues. Looked up from germline, CDR1 is SQVTM and CDR2 is ANQGSEA. The CDR3 DNA follows: TGCAGCTTCCACGCTGGAGAAGAGACCCAGTACTTC. It translates to CSFHAGEETQYF.